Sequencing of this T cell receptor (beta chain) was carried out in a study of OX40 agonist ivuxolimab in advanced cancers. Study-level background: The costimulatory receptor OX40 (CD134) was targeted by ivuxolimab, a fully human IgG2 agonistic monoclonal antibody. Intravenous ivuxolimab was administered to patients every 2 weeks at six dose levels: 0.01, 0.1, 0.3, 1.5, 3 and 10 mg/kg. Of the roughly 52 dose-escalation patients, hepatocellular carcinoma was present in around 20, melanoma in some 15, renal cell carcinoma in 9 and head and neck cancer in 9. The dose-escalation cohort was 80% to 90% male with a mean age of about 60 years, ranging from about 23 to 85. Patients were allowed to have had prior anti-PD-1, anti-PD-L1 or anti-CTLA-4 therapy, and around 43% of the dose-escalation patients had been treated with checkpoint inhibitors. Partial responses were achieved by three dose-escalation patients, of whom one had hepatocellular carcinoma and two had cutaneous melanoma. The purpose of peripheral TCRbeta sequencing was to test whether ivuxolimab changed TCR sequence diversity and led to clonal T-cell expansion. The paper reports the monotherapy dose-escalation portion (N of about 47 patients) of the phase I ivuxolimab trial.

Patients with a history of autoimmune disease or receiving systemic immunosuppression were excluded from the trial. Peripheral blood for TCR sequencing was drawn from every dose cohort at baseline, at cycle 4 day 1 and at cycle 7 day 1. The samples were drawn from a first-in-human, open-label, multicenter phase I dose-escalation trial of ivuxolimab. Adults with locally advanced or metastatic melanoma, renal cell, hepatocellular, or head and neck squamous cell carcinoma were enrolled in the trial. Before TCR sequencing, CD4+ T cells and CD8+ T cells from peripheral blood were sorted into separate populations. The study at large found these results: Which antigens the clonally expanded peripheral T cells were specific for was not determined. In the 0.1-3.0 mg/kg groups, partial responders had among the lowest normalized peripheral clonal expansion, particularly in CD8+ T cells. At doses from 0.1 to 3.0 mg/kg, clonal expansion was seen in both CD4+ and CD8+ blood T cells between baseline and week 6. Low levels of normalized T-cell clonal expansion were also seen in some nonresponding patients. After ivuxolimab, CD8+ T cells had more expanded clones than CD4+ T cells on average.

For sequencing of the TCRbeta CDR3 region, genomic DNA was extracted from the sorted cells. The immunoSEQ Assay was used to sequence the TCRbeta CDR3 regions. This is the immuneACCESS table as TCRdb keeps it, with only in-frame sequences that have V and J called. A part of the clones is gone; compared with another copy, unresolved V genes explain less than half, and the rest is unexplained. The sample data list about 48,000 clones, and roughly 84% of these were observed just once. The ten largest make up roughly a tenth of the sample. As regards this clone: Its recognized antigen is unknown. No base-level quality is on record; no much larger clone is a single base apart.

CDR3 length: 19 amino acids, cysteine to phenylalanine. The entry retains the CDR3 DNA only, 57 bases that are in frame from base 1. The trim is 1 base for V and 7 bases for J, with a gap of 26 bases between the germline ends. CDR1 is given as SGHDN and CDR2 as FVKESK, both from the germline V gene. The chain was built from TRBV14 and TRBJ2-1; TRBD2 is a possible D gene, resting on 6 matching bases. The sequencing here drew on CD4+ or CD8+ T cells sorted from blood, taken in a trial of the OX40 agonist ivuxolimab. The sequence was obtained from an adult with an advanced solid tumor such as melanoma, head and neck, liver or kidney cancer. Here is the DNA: TGTGCCAGCAGCCAAGCGCCTAGGATGGCGGAGGGCCTGGTGAATGAGCAGTTCTTC. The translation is CASSQAPRMAEGLVNEQFF.